This T cell receptor (beta chain) was captured by sequencing in a study of OX40 agonist ivuxolimab in advanced cancers. TCRdb keeps only in-frame clones here, not all; method: immunoSEQ multiplex PCR. The table has around 67,000 clones, approximately 91% seen once. The germline V and J ends were trimmed by 6 bases and 10 bases, with 19 bases remaining between them. Germline-derived CDR1 and CDR2 are SGHAT and FQDESV (reference sequence). This CDR3 spans 14 amino acids. Here the sequenced sample was CD4+ or CD8+ T cells sorted from blood, taken in a trial of the OX40 agonist ivuxolimab. The sequence came from an adult with an advanced solid tumor such as melanoma, head and neck, liver or kidney cancer. This sequence joins TRBV11-1 and TRBJ2-4; the D gene could be TRBD1 or TRBD2 (6 bases each). CDR3 in DNA: TGTGCCAGCAGTAGCCCGGGGAGAGGGGGGATTCAGTACTTC. The encoded protein is CASSSPGRGGIQYF.